This passage covers 18 T cell receptor beta chains from one sample sequenced in a study of blood T cell repertoires in COVID-19. Repertoires were generated with immunoSEQ multiplex PCR, while TCRdb's copy carries only in-frame clones and drops some. Of some 290,000 clones in the sample, over 80% are singletons; the top ten hold about 4.5%. Sequencing was performed on peripheral blood. All receptors come from a man in his sixties who had recovered from COVID-19.

The rearrangement joins TRBV2 to TRBJ2-3, with 9 bases that match TRBD2. Trimming removed 7 bases from V and 7 bases from J; junction bases left unmatched: 15. The CDR3 is made up of 16 amino acids. In germline, CDR1 is SNHLY, CDR2 FYNNEI. The CDR3 sequence: CASTWFRSGGLYTQYF. CDR3 nucleotides: TGTGCCAGCACATGGTTTAGAAGCGGGGGGCTCTATACGCAGTATTTT. Based on the CDR3 plus reference TRBV2 and TRBJ2-3, the full variable domain is EPEVTQTPSHQVTQMGQEVILRCVPISNHLYFYWYRQILGQKVEFLVSFYNNEISEKSEIFDDQFSVERPDGSNFTLKIRSTKLEDSAMYFCASTWFRSGGLYTQYFGPGTRLTVL.

The CDR3 sequence is CASSKLGSANEQFF. DNA of the CDR3: TGTGCCAGTAGTAAACTAGGTTCCGCCAATGAGCAGTTCTTC. V and J are TRBV19 and TRBJ2-1, with D possibly TRBD2 on 5 matching bases. The CDR3 runs 14 residues. Germline V gene lookup returns CDR1 LNHDA and CDR2 SQIVND (reference sequence). Trimming cost V 4 bases and J 6 bases, with 13 bases left between them.

As DNA, the CDR3 is TGCAGCGGAGGACTAAACGGATCCCCGCAGTATTTT. Its translation: CSGGLNGSPQYF. The V and J genes are TRBV29-1 and TRBJ2-3; D possibly corresponds to TRBD2 (6 bases). There are 12 residues in the CDR3. V lost 7 bases to trimming and J lost 10 bases, with 18 bases between them. The germline CDR1 and CDR2 sequences are SQVTM and ANQGSEA.

This clone has a handful of counts. This rearrangement joins TRBV7-5 to TRBJ2-1; the D segment call TRBD2 is taken from the table without a DNA check. TRBV7-5 is designated a pseudogene. CDR3 length: 16 residues. The CDR3 region is CVRSLVRGSSYNEQFF. The CDR3 nucleotides are TGTGTCAGAAGCTTAGTGCGCGGGAGCTCCTACAATGAGCAGTTCTTC.

This sequence joins TRBV7-2 and TRBJ2-1; 9 bases map to TRBD2. V was clipped by 0 bases and J by 12 bases; unmatched bases: 9. Germline V gene sequence: CDR1 SGHTA, CDR2 FQGNSA. This CDR3 contains 15 residues. DNA for the CDR3: TGTGCCAGCAGCTTAGCATCGACTAGCGGAATTGGGCAGTTCTTC. Protein sequence: CASSLASTSGIGQFF.

This clone was counted only a few times. This CDR3 reads CASSSDRSYEQYF. The CDR3 coding sequence is TGTGCCAGCAGCTCGGACAGGAGCTACGAGCAGTACTTC. This chain links TRBV7-6 with TRBJ2-7; 7 bases map to TRBD1. The trim removed 4 bases at V and 3 bases at J, leaving 3 bases unmatched. This CDR3 has 13 amino acids. The germline CDR1 and CDR2 sequences are SGHVS and FNYEAQ.

This chain joins TRBV6-5 and TRBJ1-2; no definite D call. The length of the CDR3 is 14 residues. Germline V lookup: CDR1 MNHEY, CDR2 SVGAGI. Trimming pared 0 bases from V and 2 bases from J, leaving 7 bases between. The CDR3 DNA follows: TGTGCCAGCAGTTACTCCGGCGGGAACTATGGCTACACCTTC. Translation gives CASSYSGGNYGYTF.

V and J are TRBV7-8 and TRBJ1-1; 8 bases agree with TRBD1. J lost 0 bases, V lost 5 bases, and 2 bases had no gene match. Germline CDR1 and CDR2: SGHVS and FQNEAQ. The CDR3 runs 14 residues. CDR3 DNA: TGTGCCAGCAGCATGACAGGGGTGAACACTGAAGCTTTCTTT. As protein: CASSMTGVNTEAFF.

This clone was counted only a few times. This chain links TRBV30 with TRBJ1-5; TRBD1 aligns across 10 bases. Per germline, CDR1 GTSNPN and CDR2 SVGIG (reference sequence). V was clipped by 2 bases and J by 7 bases; unmatched bases: 2. The CDR3 extends over 13 amino acids. CDR3 loop: CAWSSDRGQPQHF. The CDR3 DNA reads TGTGCCTGGAGTTCGGACAGGGGGCAGCCCCAGCATTTT.

This clone was seen just once. The genes are TRBV5-6 and TRBJ2-1, with 8 bases fitting TRBD2. The CDR3 runs 16 residues. Germline V gene data show CDR1 as SGHDT and CDR2 as YYEEEE. Trimming took 4 bases from V and 7 from J; bases not matched to a gene: 13. This CDR3 reads CASSGWTSWEGNEQFF. Written as DNA, the CDR3 is TGTGCCAGCAGCGGATGGACTAGCTGGGAGGGGAATGAGCAGTTCTTC.

This clone was observed a single time. The V and J genes are TRBV19 and TRBJ1-1; 7 nucleotides match TRBD1. The ends lost 3 bases at V and 4 bases at J; junction bases unmatched: 2. CDR1 is LNHDA, CDR2 SQIVND, per germline (reference sequence). The CDR3 extends over 13 amino acids. CDR3 sequence reads: CASSIPGGTEAFF. The CDR3 region has the DNA TGTGCCAGTAGTATTCCAGGGGGCACTGAAGCTTTCTTT.

The chain carries TRBV12-3 or TRBV12-4 and TRBJ1-6; D call uncertain. The CDR3 consists of 13 residues. Trimming left V 2 bases short and J 10 bases short, with 9 bases between. The chain's CDR3 is CASSLSGGSPLHF. The CDR3 bases are TGTGCCAGCAGTTTATCGGGAGGCTCACCCCTCCACTTT.

The chain links TRBV30 to TRBJ1-6; D is unresolved. The ends were cut back, 4 bases at V and 3 bases at J, with 10 bases in the middle. Germline-derived CDR1 and CDR2 are GTSNPN and SVGIG (reference sequence). The length of the CDR3 is 14 residues. Here the CDR3 reads CAWTRQIYNSPLHF. The CDR3 DNA reads as TGTGCCTGGACTCGCCAGATCTATAATTCACCCCTCCACTTT.

The CDR3 DNA is TGTGCCAGCAGTTCCGCCGTCCCCAGGACCCAGTACTTC. Residues: CASSSAVPRTQYF. The chain recombines TRBV6-5 with TRBJ2-5, with unresolved D. The CDR3 spans 13 residues. Trimming shortened V by 4 bases and J by 7 bases, and 13 bases separated the two germline ends. CDR1 and CDR2 from the germline V gene are MNHEY and SVGAGI.

The chain combines TRBV3-1 (or the pseudogene TRBV3-2) with TRBJ2-2, with TRBD1 matching 10 bases. The length of the CDR3 is 17 residues. CDR1 and CDR2 from the germline V gene are LGHDT and YNNKEL (reference sequence). The V segment lost 4 bases and the J segment 6 bases; nucleotides outside the gene matches: 11. The CDR3 loop reads CASSLHGTGDRAGELFF. DNA of the CDR3: TGTGCCAGCAGCCTCCATGGGACAGGGGACCGGGCCGGGGAGCTGTTTTTT.

The gene calls are TRBV7-2 and TRBJ2-2; TRBD2 matches 10 bases. Unmatched junction bases numbered 10, after V lost 5 bases and J lost 4 bases. CDR1 and CDR2 from the germline V gene are SGHTA and FQGNSA. The CDR3 contains 17 residues. The DNA for the CDR3 is TGTGCCAGCAGCGCCAGCGGGAGGGCGGTTGGCACCGGGGAGCTGTTTTTT. This gives the protein CASSASGRAVGTGELFF. Full variable domain (remainder filled in from reference TRBV7-2 and TRBJ2-2): GAGVSQSPSNKVTEKGKDVELRCDPISGHTALYWYRQSLGQGLEFLIYFQGNSAPDKSGLPSDRFSAERTGGSVSTLTIQRTQQEDSAVYLCASSASGRAVGTGELFFGEGSRLTVL.

This rearrangement joins TRBV4-1 to TRBJ2-7; perhaps TRBD2 as D (5 bases). V was trimmed by 3 bases and J by 6 bases, leaving 12 bases between them. Germline loops: CDR1 MGHRA, CDR2 YSYEKL. CDR3 length: 13 amino acids. CDR3 amino acids: CASSQGRGGEQYF. In DNA form, the CDR3 reads TGCGCCAGCAGCCAGGGCCGGGGTGGCGAGCAGTACTTC.

The CDR3 DNA reads as TGTGCCAGCAGCCAAACCGGGACTGGCACAGATACGCAGTATTTT. As protein: CASSQTGTGTDTQYF. The rearrangement joins TRBV3-1 (or the pseudogene TRBV3-2) to TRBJ2-3, with a tentative D call TRBD2 (6 bases). Trimming pared 2 bases from V and 1 base from J, leaving 10 bases between. Germline lookup yields CDR1 LGHDT and CDR2 YNNKEL (reference sequence). The CDR3 runs to 15 residues.